One sample yielded the 2 T cell receptor beta chains listed below, sequenced in a study of blood T cell repertoires in COVID-19 (dated by TCRdb to about 2020). Libraries were prepared through the immunoSEQ multiplex PCR assay. TCRdb carries this immuneACCESS record with in-frame sequences only. Its versions omit some clonotypes, under half of them owing to an unresolved V gene in the studies checked, with the rest unexplained. The table for this sample lists about 170,000 clones; around four fifths of them were counted only once. Roughly a fifth of the sample goes to the ten largest clones. The sequencing sample was made of peripheral blood. These receptors were obtained from a woman in her 70s who had recovered from COVID-19.

V and J are TRBV12-5 and TRBJ2-2; 8 bases line up with TRBD2. J gave up 0 bases and V 5 bases, and 2 bases lay outside the gene matches. This CDR3 has 15 residues. Germline V gene sequence: CDR1 LGHNT, CDR2 FRNRAP. The CDR3 loop is CASGPGGPNTGELFF. The CDR3 DNA follows: TGTGCTAGTGGTCCGGGGGGGCCGAACACCGGGGAGCTGTTTTTT.

The gene calls are TRBV4-2 and TRBJ2-5; 7 bases match TRBD2. CDR3 length equals 17 residues. The V gene's germline CDR1 is LGHNA and CDR2 YNFKEQ. The trim removed 0 bases at V and 2 bases at J, leaving 9 bases unmatched. CDR3 loop: CASSQELAGSPQETQYF. CDR3 nucleotides: TGTGCCAGCAGCCAAGAGTTAGCGGGCTCACCTCAAGAGACCCAGTACTTC.